This T cell receptor (beta chain) was sequenced during a study of OX40 agonist ivuxolimab in advanced cancers. Study observations and caveats: Certain nonresponders additionally had low normalized T-cell clonal expansion. At 0.1 to 3.0 mg/kg, CD4+ and CD8+ blood T cells expanded clonally by week 6.

Concerning this clone itself: No antigen is known for it.

Clones were read by immunoSEQ multiplex PCR, and TCRdb kept only the in-frame ones, dropping some. The table lists roughly 29,000 clones, around nine tenths of them singletons, with around 8.9% in the top ten. The V and J ends lost 4 bases and 3 bases, in that order; junction bases with no gene match: 7. Germline V gene lookup returns CDR1 MGHRA and CDR2 YSYEKL. The CDR3 consists of 15 residues. The TCR originated in an adult with an advanced solid tumor such as melanoma, head and neck, liver or kidney cancer. The source material was CD4+ or CD8+ T cells sorted from blood, sampled in a trial of the OX40 agonist ivuxolimab. V and J are TRBV4-1 and TRBJ2-7; the match to TRBD1 covers 9 bases. CDR3 sequence: CASSPGQGPNYEQYF. CDR3 DNA sequence: TGCGCCAGCAGCCCGGGACAGGGCCCCAACTACGAGCAGTACTTC.